Below, one T cell receptor (beta chain) is given with its context. Its antigen is still unknown. No much larger clone exists at a distance of one base, and base qualities are not known. The record originates from a study of cytomegalovirus exposure and HLA in healthy donors (dated by TCRdb to between 2016 and 2019). About the full investigation: According to an earlier analysis of several hundred of the donors, 200 million or so T cells yielded some 110 million unique TCR beta sequences and about 280 Gb of sequence data. Roughly 320 gigabases of sequencing data and 70 million to 100 million unique TCR sequences made up an early release that covered approximately 650 HLA-typed donors. The genetic ancestry cluster associated with self-reported Caucasian donors included 81% of the 300 to 400 genotyped donors. The study aimed to test whether cataloging public T cell receptors could reveal signatures of past pathogen exposure. Using immunosequencing, the study profiled T cell repertoires from 500 to 800 subjects and related those repertoires to cytomegalovirus serostatus. Besides the first cohort of roughly 700 subjects, a separate validation cohort made up of over a hundred different subjects was used. To predict cytomegalovirus infection status, the study brought together high-throughput TCR immunosequencing, statistical association of individual TCRs with disease status, and machine learning. In a later analysis, previously published TCR beta repertoires from fewer than 750 donors were re-analyzed and high-resolution HLA genotyping was added so that TCR occurrence patterns could be studied. Rather than drawing on any new phenotypic data, the later analysis identified candidate immune exposures from TCR beta sequences and the way those sequences occurred across donors. In an earlier analysis of roughly 600 of the donors, high-throughput TCR beta sequencing was used to judge whether each TCR beta V gene segment behaved as functional or pseudogenic. Donor age, sex, ethnicity and CMV serostatus were compiled alongside the repertoire data. A later genetic analysis took genome-wide SNP genotypes for about three fifths of the roughly 700 donors and used that subset as a discovery cohort. Every repertoire in the discovery cohort had been generated on one and the same sequencing platform. Both class I and class II loci were covered by HLA typing, at four-digit resolution. Typing coverage varied by locus: roughly 629-640 donors for A, B, C, DRB1 and DQB1; approximately 500 for DQA1; over 600 for DPA1; under 490 for DPB1. Several DR-DQ haplotypes were treated as single units for association and clustering because of strong linkage in the cohort. On average, 235,054 unique TCR beta nucleotide sequences were sequenced per donor among 398 genotyped donors of the cohort, with roughly 20% of those sequences being non-productive.

The cohort comprised around 700 healthy bone marrow donors. All cohort members were sampled while nominally healthy, although unrecorded immune exposures were likely present. The donor was CMV seropositive and was included in the group of 270 or so seropositive cohort members. Every donor gave a peripheral blood sample, and the peripheral blood mononuclear cells from that sample were used for TCR beta sequencing. The Qiagen DNeasy Blood Extraction Kit was used to extract genomic DNA from the blood cell samples. To prepare the library, the immunoSEQ multiplex PCR assay was applied. For the multiplex PCR, a mixture combining 60 forward primers for TCR Vbeta segments and 13 reverse primers for TCR Jbeta segments was used. The CDR3 region of rearranged TCR beta genes was amplified from genomic DNA by a multiplex PCR assay. On the Illumina HiSeq System, the amplified TCR beta libraries were sequenced as 87-base-pair reads. The source study handled its data this way. A later analysis tallied approximately 87 million unique TCR beta chains across the 700 or so repertoires, and approximately 12 million of those chains were shared by two or more donors. A nearest-neighbor algorithm error-corrected the raw reads and collapsed the reads into unique sequences, merging closely related sequences to remove PCR and sequencing errors. V, D and J gene segments were assigned by aligning CDR3 sequences to IMGT reference sequences. For a sequence to be retained, at least a six-nucleotide match to both a V gene segment and a J gene segment was required. A rearrangement counted as productive if the CDR3 had no stop codons and remained in frame with V and J, and every other rearrangement counted as non-productive. Following IMGT convention, CDR3 was defined as the stretch from the second conserved V-encoded cysteine to the conserved J-encoded phenylalanine. The earlier analysis of 450 to 750 of the donors excluded any sequence lacking an unambiguous match to a single V gene segment. In an earlier analysis of approximately 550 of the donors, V segments were called functional above 56.7% productive rearrangements and were called segregating when the between-donor standard deviation exceeded 5%. A statistical classification framework was built to diagnose cytomegalovirus status from the catalog of TCR beta chain sequences. V and J gene assignment, in a later analysis, came from comparing TCR nucleotide sequences with IMGT/GENE-DB human TR gene sequences. In a later analysis, CDR3 sequences and most-parsimonious VDJ recombination scenarios were assigned using the TCRdist pipeline. In a later analysis, each TCR beta chain was defined by its CDR3 amino acid sequence together with its V-gene family, and reads lacking a unique V-gene family were excluded. As a way to deal with suspected cross-contamination and a sequencing artifact, a later analysis dropped roughly 620 nucleotide sequences that were highly shared and had low generation probability. In a later analysis, a clonal expansion index for each public chain was calculated from normalized within-repertoire ranks of inferred template counts. In a later analysis, generation probabilities were computed with a VDJ recombination model fitted to out-of-frame rearrangements, and the resulting probabilities were checked against IGoR. A later analysis scored TCR-TCR, TCR-HLA and TCR-CMV co-occurrence with hypergeometric tests, applying a repertoire-size bias correction to TCR pairs. To estimate false discovery rates, a later analysis permuted the HLA or CMV assignments 20 times. In a later analysis, co-occurring TCRs were grouped using DBSCAN, and TCRdist sequence similarity was added for clustering within HLA-allele-positive subsets. For co-occurrence clustering, repertoires with fewer than 30,000 or more than 120,000 public chains were excluded, along with four to six repertoires with anomalous nucleotide sharing. TCRdb took this table from immuneACCESS and kept in-frame rearrangements with V and J called. Such tables lack part of the clones; where checked against another copy, unresolved V genes explain under half of the gap, and the rest is unexplained. V and J calls and clone size are given by that table; D and trimming were obtained from the DNA. Counted in this sample were around 69,000 clones; around 70% of them appeared once. The ten most abundant clones make up roughly 10% of the sample.

What the work shows at the level of the full study, not this receptor alone: Some IMGT-functional V segments, including TRBV6-2 and TRBV6-3, could not be distinguished by the 87-base-pair reads and were therefore excluded. The authors suggested that the approach could potentially be generalized to other disease states and immunological phenotypes. In a later analysis, most CMV-associated TCR beta chains were found to appear HLA-restricted, with HLA associations seemingly driven largely by CMV exposure. In vitro tests confirmed that a few of the cytomegalovirus-associated TCR beta chains recognize cytomegalovirus antigens. A later genetic analysis associated a missense DCLRE1C variant with V-gene and J-gene trimming of TCR beta chains, and an independent cohort replicated the association. Most TCR sequences were observed very rarely across donors, whereas some public TCRs were present in many individuals. In a later analysis, several top co-occurrence clusters were reported to appear linked to parvovirus B19, influenza, CMV and Epstein-Barr virus. Only TCR beta chains were sequenced in this cohort, and the absence of alpha or paired-chain data limited detectable features. Broadly in line with IMGT annotations, most TCR beta V segments showed up in productive rearrangements about 90% or about 30% of the time in an earlier analysis of some 590 of the donors. A cluster of highly shared sequence variants was judged likely to represent a technical artifact of the sequencing pipeline. At a false discovery rate of 0.05, a later analysis linked about 16,000 TCR beta sequences to specific HLA alleles. A further reported finding was that TCR beta sequences accurately predicted the HLA-A and HLA-B alleles for most subjects in the first cohort. Because counts were too low, around 17 rarely observed V segments, including chromosome 9 orphons, were left out of the earlier analysis of approximately 500 of the donors. Sequencing depth was assumed to be roughly uniform across donors in the presence/absence analyses, though that assumption may not hold. In a later analysis, HLA-associated TCR beta chains showed more clonal expansion and lower generation probabilities than non-associated chains that were equally common. Assigning TCR associations to individual alleles was difficult when HLA alleles, especially DR and DQ, strongly co-occurred. According to a later genetic analysis, donors in an Asian-associated ancestry cluster had fewer N-insertions in productive TCRs than the approximately 690-donor mean. In both the original and validation cohorts, the classifier was reported to diagnose cytomegalovirus status with high specificity and sensitivity. The study listed 170 or so TCR beta chains as associated with cytomegalovirus. The only immune exposure information available for the cohort was CMV serostatus. Correlated functional status among segregating V segments might reflect linkage disequilibrium, but an unknown experimental factor could not be ruled out. Because HLA typing was unavailable for some donors at each locus, only the typed subset was used in association tests. A later analysis found that TCR association rates varied across HLA loci, with DRB1 alleles showing the most associated TCRs and HLA-C alleles the fewest.

CDR1 and CDR2, per the germline V gene, are ENHRY and SYGVKD. Trimming leaves V shorter by 3 bases and J shorter by 7 bases, with the junction holding 9 bases beyond the gene matches. From the cysteine up to the phenylalanine, the CDR3 has a length of 16 residues. Just CDR3 DNA is preserved here, 48 bases in frame from base 1. The sample was PBMCs. The source of this sequence is a woman in her fifties or sixties in good health and CMV-seropositive. The chain is encoded by TRBV10-3 joined to TRBJ1-4; TRBD1 agrees with 9 junctional bases. The nucleotides are TGTGCCATCAGTGAAGGGACAGGGCTCTCCTCTGAAAAACTGTTTTTT. Its protein product is CAISEGTGLSSEKLFF.